These 9 T cell receptor beta chains came from one sample sequenced in a study of T cells after somatic rescue of genetic block. Repertoires were generated with immunoSEQ multiplex PCR, while TCRdb's copy carries only in-frame clones and drops some. Here the sample spans roughly 120,000 clones, over 80% being singletons. Specimen: peripheral blood mononuclear cells (PBMCs). These receptors came from a woman between 18 and 29 years old.

The rearrangement links TRBV5-1 to TRBJ2-5; 12 bases agree with TRBD2. Per the germline V gene, CDR1 is SGHRS and CDR2 is YFSETQ. The CDR3 length is 16 residues. Germline trimming cut 4 bases from V and 1 base from J; bases unmatched to any gene: 5. The DNA for the CDR3 is TGCGCCAGCAGCCCAGGACTAGCGGGGCTCCAAGAGACCCAGTACTTC. Its protein is CASSPGLAGLQETQYF.

The chain joins TRBV28 to TRBJ1-5; no firm D call. V was shortened by 7 bases and J by 0 bases, with 4 bases between the two germline ends. The CDR3 spans 12 residues. Germline assignment: CDR1 MDHEN and CDR2 SYDVKM. The CDR3 coding sequence is TGTGCCAGCACGGGTAGCAATCAGCCCCAGCATTTT. It encodes CASTGSNQPQHF.

The gene calls are TRBV28 and TRBJ2-7; tentatively, D is TRBD1 or TRBD2 (6 bases each). In germline, CDR1 is MDHEN, CDR2 SYDVKM. Trimming left V 8 bases short and J 2 bases short, with 13 bases between. The CDR3 runs 13 residues. DNA of the CDR3: TGTGCCAGCGCCCCGGGGGACACCTACGAGCAGTACTTC. Protein product: CASAPGDTYEQYF.

The V and J genes are TRBV4-3 and TRBJ1-1, with D unclear. The CDR3 runs 14 residues. Germline CDR1 LGHNA, CDR2 YSLEER. V was clipped by 6 bases and J by 1 base, with 12 bases between them. The CDR3 region is CASRRGLENTEAFF. The CDR3 DNA follows: TGCGCCAGCAGACGGGGTCTAGAGAACACTGAAGCTTTCTTT.

This clone has only one observation. V gene TRBV11-2 combines with J gene TRBJ1-5; 7 bases align to TRBD1. The V gene end was trimmed by 2 bases and the J gene end by 4 bases; junction bases not matched to a gene: 5. The CDR3 has 15 amino acids. In germline, CDR1 is SGHAT, CDR2 FQNNGV. This CDR3 is CASSLRQGVNQPQHF. The CDR3 DNA follows: TGTGCCAGCAGCTTAAGGCAGGGGGTAAATCAGCCCCAGCATTTT.

V usage is TRBV7-8 and J usage is TRBJ1-3; 7 bases agree with TRBD1. V was pared by 5 bases and J by 2 bases, with 3 bases of the junction left unmatched. CDR3 length equals 14 residues. Looked up from germline, CDR1 is SGHVS and CDR2 is FQNEAQ. The CDR3 sequence is CASSPQGAGNTIYF. CDR3 coding DNA: TGTGCCAGCAGCCCTCAGGGGGCTGGAAACACCATATATTTT.

The chain couples TRBV4-2 to TRBJ2-7, with D possibly TRBD1 on 6 matching bases. Trimming took 1 base from V and 2 from J, leaving 21 bases between them. Germline V gene sequence: CDR1 LGHNA, CDR2 YNFKEQ. This CDR3 has 18 amino acids. The CDR3 DNA reads TGTGCCAGCAGCCAAGGTGTTTCCGGGACACCAATCACCTACGAGCAGTACTTC. Protein product: CASSQGVSGTPITYEQYF.

The rearrangement links TRBV15 to TRBJ1-6; 10 nucleotides line up with TRBD1. The V gene end was trimmed by 5 bases and the J gene end by 7 bases; junction bases not matched to a gene: 8. The CDR3 is 16 amino acids. Per germline, CDR1 LNHNV and CDR2 YYDKDF (reference sequence). The CDR3 protein is CATSRPGTGVNSPLHF. As DNA, the CDR3 is TGTGCCACCAGCCGTCCCGGGACAGGGGTGAATTCACCCCTCCACTTT.

The J gene is TRBJ1-4, the V gene TRBV5-1, with 7 bases identical to TRBD1. CDR3 length: 14 amino acids. CDR1 and CDR2 from the germline V gene are SGHRS and YFSETQ. J was trimmed by 3 bases and V by 2 bases; bases with no gene match: 1. Here the CDR3 DNA reads TGCGCCAGCAGCTTCCAGGGGGCTAATGAAAAACTGTTTTTT. Protein sequence: CASSFQGANEKLFF.